The T cell receptor (beta chain) described here comes from a study of blood T cell repertoires in COVID-19. This clone was seen once. Repertoires were generated with immunoSEQ multiplex PCR, while TCRdb's copy carries only in-frame clones and drops some. Counted here are about 260,000 clones, 88% occurring once; the ten biggest clones make up about 0.7%. The sequencing sample was made of peripheral blood. The receptor was derived from a human donor in a cohort sampled during active COVID-19.

The CDR3 DNA is TGCGCCAGCAGCCAAGAATGGGGCGAGGCTTCACCCCTCCACTTT. Amino acid sequence: CASSQEWGEASPLHF. The chain recombines TRBV4-3 with TRBJ1-6; maybe TRBD1 (5 bases). With 0 bases removed from V and 9 bases from J, the gap between germline ends came to 12 bases. The CDR3 spans 15 residues. The germline gives CDR1 LGHNA, CDR2 YSLEER.